The next 20 T cell receptor beta chains were all read from a single sample in a study of cytomegalovirus exposure and HLA in healthy donors. Primers for the PCR totalled 60 Vbeta and 13 Jbeta. Clones were sequenced by immunoSEQ multiplex PCR, and TCRdb holds only the in-frame ones, with some missing. The repertoire consists of about 190,000 clones, with over 70% occurring once and the leading ten covering over 1%. Sample: PBMCs. These receptors were obtained from a man aged 30 to 39 in good health and CMV-seronegative.

This clone was counted a single time. The CDR3 loop reads CASSPGTSGRERREQYF. CDR3 sequence (DNA): TGTGCCAGTAGTCCGGGGACTAGCGGGAGGGAAAGACGCGAGCAGTACTTC. The chain recombines TRBV19 with TRBJ2-7; 16 nucleotides line up with TRBD2. With V trimmed by 5 bases and J by 6 bases, 10 bases remained unmatched. CDR1 is LNHDA and CDR2 is SQIVND in the germline V gene (reference sequence). The CDR3 length is 17 residues.

The table lists this clone with a few counts. The chain links TRBV7-9 to TRBJ2-2; 9 nucleotides align to TRBD2. The ends lost 1 base at V and 0 bases at J; junction bases unmatched: 0. This CDR3 is 16 amino acids long. Germline CDR1 and CDR2: SEHNR and FQNEAQ (reference sequence). The DNA of the CDR3 is TGTGCCAGCAGCTTAGGACTAGCGGCGAACACCGGGGAGCTGTTTTTT. Its translation is CASSLGLAANTGELFF.

This chain links TRBV28 with TRBJ1-2, with a possible D match to TRBD1 (5 bases). V was cut by 4 bases and J by 8 bases, with 23 bases left in between. Germline assignment: CDR1 MDHEN and CDR2 SYDVKM. The CDR3 extends over 16 amino acids. DNA for the CDR3: TGTGCCAGCAGTTCCCCCCGCCTGAGGGGAGGAAGGGGCTACACCTTC. It translates to CASSSPRLRGGRGYTF.

The chain is built from TRBV30 and TRBJ1-2; the D gene is possibly TRBD1 (6 bases). CDR1 is GTSNPN and CDR2 is SVGIG in the germline V gene (reference sequence). Trimming removed 5 bases at V and 8 bases at J, with 18 bases between. The CDR3 totals 13 residues. The CDR3 spells CAWAKQGAGGYTF. The CDR3, as DNA: TGTGCCTGGGCTAAACAGGGAGCCGGCGGCTACACCTTC.

J is TRBJ2-5 and V is TRBV9; the D gene is possibly TRBD1 (7 bases). V was trimmed by 4 bases and J by 4 bases, leaving 14 bases between them. The CDR3 extends over 14 amino acids. CDR1 is SGDLS and CDR2 is YYNGEE in the germline V gene. The CDR3 nucleotides are TGTGCCAGCAGCTCAGCAGGGGGGTTAGAGACCCAGTACTTC. Amino acids: CASSSAGGLETQYF.

The rearrangement links TRBV28 to TRBJ1-4, with D possibly being TRBD1 (6 bases). Germline assignment: CDR1 MDHEN and CDR2 SYDVKM. The CDR3 is 13 amino acids. Trimming stripped 3 bases from V and 7 bases from J, with 9 bases between. The CDR3 is CASSFRGGEKLFF. CDR3 nucleotide sequence: TGTGCCAGCAGTTTTAGGGGGGGTGAAAAACTGTTTTTT.

The CDR3 sequence is CASSFGVQGNEKLFF. The CDR3 DNA is TGTGCCAGCAGTTTCGGGGTACAGGGTAATGAAAAACTGTTTTTT. This chain links TRBV28 with TRBJ1-4; a possible D gene is TRBD1 (6 bases). V shed 3 bases and J shed 4 bases, with 12 bases lying between them. The CDR3 has 15 residues. Germline V lookup: CDR1 MDHEN, CDR2 SYDVKM.

The chain uses TRBV7-9 and TRBJ2-5; 11 bases map to TRBD2. Germline CDR1 reads SEHNR; CDR2 reads FQNEAQ (reference sequence). V gave up 5 bases and J gave up 5 bases; unmatched junction bases: 10. CDR3 length: 16 amino acids. The CDR3 spells CASSPISGRASETQYF. In DNA form, the CDR3 reads TGTGCCAGCAGCCCCATTAGCGGGAGGGCCTCGGAGACCCAGTACTTC.

This clone was seen once. The chain combines TRBV28 with TRBJ2-7; D is uncertain. The CDR3 totals 14 residues. Germline lookup yields CDR1 MDHEN and CDR2 SYDVKM. V shed 4 bases and J shed 2 bases, with 12 bases lying between them. The CDR3 DNA is TGTGCCAGCAGTTCTGCTGTGGCCACCTACGAGCAGTACTTC. Translation gives CASSSAVATYEQYF.

The chain recombines TRBV29-1 with TRBJ2-7; D is uncertain. Trimming pared 1 base from V and 5 bases from J, leaving 9 bases between. Looked up from germline, CDR1 is SQVTM and CDR2 is ANQGSEA. There are 12 residues in the CDR3. The CDR3 here is CSVEVPPHEQYF. Here the CDR3 DNA reads TGCAGCGTTGAAGTCCCCCCTCACGAGCAGTACTTC.

The genes are TRBV19 and TRBJ1-2; D unresolved. This CDR3 is 11 amino acids long. V was trimmed by 5 bases and J by 7 bases, leaving 8 bases between them. The germline gives CDR1 LNHDA, CDR2 SQIVND (reference sequence). The CDR3 DNA reads as TGTGCCAGTAGTCCCAGGATTGGCTACACCTTC. Its protein is CASSPRIGYTF.

The V gene is TRBV7-9, the J gene TRBJ1-4; D possibly corresponds to TRBD1 (6 bases). Per the germline V gene, CDR1 is SEHNR and CDR2 is FQNEAQ (reference sequence). With 5 bases removed from V and 2 bases from J, the gap between germline ends came to 21 bases. The CDR3 extends over 18 amino acids. The CDR3 reads CASSPLVTGRGTNEKLFF. The CDR3 nucleotides are TGTGCCAGCAGCCCTCTAGTCACAGGGCGGGGGACTAATGAAAAACTGTTTTTT. Variable domain in full (rest from reference TRBV7-9 and TRBJ1-4): DTGVSQNPRHKITKRGQNVTFRCDPISEHNRLYWYRQTLGQGPEFLTYFQNEAQLEKSRLLSDRFSAERPKGSFSTLEIQRTEQGDSAMYLCASSPLVTGRGTNEKLFFGSGTQLSVL.

This clone occurred once. The chain combines TRBV4-1 with TRBJ1-5; the match to TRBD1 covers 9 bases. Trimming removed 1 base from V and 7 bases from J; junction bases left unmatched: 5. CDR1 is MGHRA, CDR2 YSYEKL, per germline. The CDR3 runs to 15 residues. The CDR3 nucleotides are TGCGCCAGCAGCCAAGTGACAGGGGGTTTACAGCCCCAGCATTTT. It encodes CASSQVTGGLQPQHF.

This sequence joins TRBV4-2 and TRBJ2-7, with 8 bases fitting TRBD2. This CDR3 spans 15 amino acids. CDR1 is LGHNA, CDR2 YNFKEQ, per germline. Trimming took 1 base from V and 6 from J; bases not matched to a gene: 8. The CDR3 spells CASSQGEGREGEQYF. CDR3 sequence (DNA): TGTGCCAGCAGCCAAGGTGAGGGACGGGAGGGCGAGCAGTACTTC.

This chain links TRBV4-2 with TRBJ2-1; TRBD2 aligns across 10 bases. This CDR3 spans 15 amino acids. V lost 6 bases, J lost 3 bases, and 5 bases stayed unmatched. Germline V gene sequence: CDR1 LGHNA, CDR2 YNFKEQ. In DNA form, the CDR3 reads TGTGCCAGCAGTACAGCGGGGGGGGACTACAATGAGCAGTTCTTC. Protein: CASSTAGGDYNEQFF.

The chain links TRBV19 to TRBJ2-2, with TRBD1 matching over 7 bases. Germline V gives CDR1 LNHDA, CDR2 SQIVND (reference sequence). This CDR3 comprises 16 residues. V was pared by 6 bases and J by 3 bases, with 10 bases of the junction left unmatched. For the CDR3, the DNA is TGTGCCAGTAGCAAACGGGACAGCGGATACACCGGGGAGCTGTTTTTT. It yields the protein CASSKRDSGYTGELFF.

This clone occurred a few times. The rearrangement joins TRBV10-1 to TRBJ2-7; tentatively, D is TRBD1 (6 bases). CDR1 WNHNN and CDR2 SYGVQD come from the germline V gene (reference sequence). This CDR3 contains 13 residues. Trimming removed 6 bases from V and 2 bases from J, with 11 bases in between. CDR3 protein: CASSPGHPYEQYF. The CDR3 region has the DNA TGCGCCAGCAGCCCGGGACACCCCTACGAGCAGTACTTC.

The V call is TRBV15, the J call TRBJ1-1; 10 nucleotides align to TRBD1. The germline V gene has CDR1 LNHNV and CDR2 YYDKDF (reference sequence). V shed 5 bases and J 5 bases; nucleotides not matched to a gene: 8. The CDR3 has 15 amino acids. The CDR3 sequence is CATSGYDRGRTEAFF. In DNA form, the CDR3 reads TGTGCCACCAGCGGCTATGACAGGGGGCGGACTGAAGCTTTCTTT.

The chain uses TRBV29-1 and TRBJ2-1, with D perhaps TRBD2 (5 bases). Germline CDR1 SQVTM, CDR2 ANQGSEA. The V and J ends lost 0 bases and 0 bases respectively, with 9 bases between them. The CDR3 spans 15 residues. CDR3 sequence: CSVEDRRSSYNEQFF. For the CDR3, the DNA is TGCAGCGTTGAAGATCGGAGGAGCTCCTACAATGAGCAGTTCTTC.

The rearrangement uses TRBV6-5 and TRBJ2-2, with TRBD2 as a possible D gene (6 bases). Germline values: CDR1 MNHEY, CDR2 SVGAGI. V lost 2 bases and J lost 3, with 13 bases in between. The CDR3 length is 16 residues. CDR3 sequence (DNA): TGTGCCAGCAGTTACGCACTAGCCGGGCACACCGGGGAGCTGTTTTTT. It specifies CASSYALAGHTGELFF.